The 19 T cell receptor beta chains listed next were all sequenced from one sample in a study of human T cells and chemical hapten exposure. Documented time point: pre-sensitization, week 0. Treatment meaning: therapeutic diphenylcyclopropenone sensitization with weekly scalp DPC. In TCRdb, the RACE reads were re-called with MiXCR into one record per CDR3 protein. The sample has 200,000 to 300,000 distinct CDR3 sequences, approximately 8.6% seen once. Sequencing was performed on whole blood, taken in connection with sensitization to the hapten diphenylcyclopropenone (DPC). Receptors were obtained from a woman between 35 and 50 years old with alopecia areata. Some clones in this sample may be carry-over from other donors' samples.

This clonotype was observed a handful of times. The V gene is TRBV6-5, the J gene TRBJ2-7; D not certain. The CDR3 spans 12 residues. Germline V gives CDR1 MNHEY, CDR2 SVGAGI. Trimming left V 4 bases short and J 6 bases short, with 10 bases between. CDR3 region: CASSLTPSEQYF. In DNA form, the CDR3 reads TGTGCCAGCAGTTTGACCCCCTCCGAGCAGTACTTC.

This clonotype occurred a few times. The genes are TRBV7-2 and TRBJ1-2; D is unclear. V was trimmed by 0 bases and J by 3 bases, leaving 11 bases between them. CDR3 length: 15 amino acids. Germline V gene lookup returns CDR1 SGHTA and CDR2 FQGNSA. CDR3 residues: CASSLAYRIDYGYTF. The CDR3 DNA reads TGTGCCAGCAGCTTAGCGTATCGGATTGACTATGGCTACACCTTC. The full variable domain, completed using reference TRBV7-2 and TRBJ1-2, is GAGVSQSPSNKVTEKGKDVELRCDPISGHTALYWYRQSLGQGLEFLIYFQGNSAPDKSGLPSDRFSAERTGGSVSTLTIQRTQQEDSAVYLCASSLAYRIDYGYTFGSGTRLTVV.

This clonotype appeared a few times. The CDR3 DNA is TGTGCCAGCAGTTACGGTGCGGGGGCGCACACTGAAGCTTTCTTT. Encoded protein: CASSYGAGAHTEAFF. This rearrangement joins TRBV6-2 or TRBV6-3 to TRBJ1-1, with D possibly matching TRBD1 (6 bases). The germline gives CDR1 MNHEY, CDR2 SVGEGT. V shed 2 bases and J shed 3 bases, with 13 bases lying between them. The CDR3 totals 15 residues.

This clonotype showed up many times. V is TRBV28 and J is TRBJ2-7; 7 bases align to TRBD1. V dropped 5 bases and J dropped 2; count of bases not matched to a gene: 6. Germline values: CDR1 MDHEN, CDR2 SYDVKM. This CDR3 region has 14 residues. CDR3 protein: CASSPGTVTYEQYF. The CDR3 nucleotides are TGTGCCAGCAGTCCCGGGACAGTGACCTACGAGCAGTACTTC.

In this sample, this clonotype turned up a few times. The chain recombines TRBV12-3 or TRBV12-4 with TRBJ1-1, with D perhaps TRBD1 (6 bases). With 6 bases removed from V and 5 bases from J, the gap between germline ends came to 16 bases. The CDR3 loop spans 14 amino acids. CDR3 in DNA: TGTGCCAGCAGCGGAACAGGGAGGGAGACTGAAGCTTTCTTT. Protein sequence: CASSGTGRETEAFF.

The gene calls are TRBV6-2 or TRBV6-3 and TRBJ1-5; 9 bases align to TRBD1. The CDR3 has 13 amino acids. Germline V gives CDR1 MNHEY, CDR2 SVGEGT. Trimming took 6 bases from V and 9 from J; bases not matched to a gene: 6. In DNA form, the CDR3 reads TGTGCCAGCAGCTTCGACAGGGGGACGCCCCAGCATTTT. This encodes CASSFDRGTPQHF.

The chain recombines TRBV28 with TRBJ2-3; possibly TRBD2 for D (5 bases). V gave up 5 bases and J gave up 1 base, with 19 bases separating them. The germline V gene encodes CDR1 MDHEN and CDR2 SYDVKM. The CDR3 spans 17 residues. CDR3 sequence (DNA): TGTGCCAGCAGTGAGGGATTGGGAAGAATTGGCACAGATACGCAGTATTTT. Translating gives CASSEGLGRIGTDTQYF. The full variable domain, its missing parts supplied by reference TRBV28 and TRBJ2-3, is DVKVTQSSRYLVKRTGEKVFLECVQDMDHENMFWYRQDPGLGLRLIYFSYDVKMKEKGDIPEGYSVSREKKERFSLILESASTNQTSMYLCASSEGLGRIGTDTQYFGPGTRLTVL.

The rearrangement uses TRBV14 and TRBJ1-1, with D possibly TRBD1 on 6 matching bases. The CDR3 loop spans 17 amino acids. Per germline, CDR1 SGHDN and CDR2 FVKESK. Trimming took 1 base from V and 1 from J, leaving 16 bases between them. CDR3 bases: TGTGCCAGCAGCCAAGGTATTGGGGGCGGAAGGAACACTGAAGCTTTCTTT. Protein: CASSQGIGGGRNTEAFF.

The chain combines TRBV28 with TRBJ1-6; 8 bases align to TRBD1. This CDR3 region has 14 residues. V shed 4 bases, J shed 12 bases, and the junction held 8 bases outside the gene matches. Germline V gene data show CDR1 as MDHEN and CDR2 as SYDVKM. The CDR3 nucleotides are TGTGCCAGCAGTTCGACAGGGGATTCGCAACCCCTCCACTTT. Its translation: CASSSTGDSQPLHF.

The J gene is TRBJ2-7, the V gene TRBV3-1; unclear D gene. Trimming shortened V by 0 bases and J by 7 bases, and 10 bases separated the two germline ends. The germline V gene has CDR1 LGHDT and CDR2 YNNKEL (reference sequence). The CDR3 length is 13 residues. The CDR3: CASSQEPPLEQYF. CDR3 bases: TGTGCCAGCAGCCAAGAACCCCCTTTAGAGCAGTACTTC.

The chain couples TRBV27 to TRBJ1-4, with a weak D call TRBD1 (5 bases). V lost 3 bases to trimming and J lost 5 bases, with 10 bases between them. This CDR3 has 14 residues. Germline CDR1 reads MNHEY; CDR2 reads SMNVEV (reference sequence). In nucleotides, the CDR3 is TGTGCCAGCAGTTTCGACGGGGGGAATGAAAAACTGTTTTTT. It yields the protein CASSFDGGNEKLFF.

At least ten counts were recorded for this clonotype. V usage is TRBV7-9 and J usage is TRBJ2-1; weak D call: TRBD1 (5 bases). Germline CDR1 SEHNR, CDR2 FQNEAQ (reference sequence). The CDR3 is 12 residues long. Trimming shortened V by 0 bases and J by 11 bases, and 8 bases separated the two germline ends. The CDR3 bases are TGTGCCAGCAGCTTAGCCAGGGCACAGCAGTTCTTC. This sequence encodes CASSLARAQQFF.

The rearrangement uses TRBV12-3 or TRBV12-4 and TRBJ2-1; 8 nucleotides match TRBD2. The V gene end was trimmed by 6 bases and the J gene end by 0 bases; junction bases not matched to a gene: 7. The CDR3 has 16 residues. CDR3 in DNA: TGTGCCAGCAGGGCCACTAGCGGCCTCTCCTACAATGAGCAGTTCTTC. Amino acids: CASRATSGLSYNEQFF.

This clonotype was found a few times. The CDR3 DNA reads TGTGCCAGCAGTTACTTTCGGGGGAGCCCGGCAGAGACCCAGTACTTC. This translates into CASSYFRGSPAETQYF. The V gene is TRBV6-2 or TRBV6-3, the J gene TRBJ2-5, with a tentative D call TRBD2 (6 bases). The V gene lost 1 base and the J gene lost 4 bases, with 16 bases spanning the gap. In germline, CDR1 is MNHEY, CDR2 SVGEGT. The CDR3 runs to 16 residues.

V and J are TRBV2 and TRBJ1-5; D might be TRBD1 (6 bases). Trimming took off 3 bases at V and 1 base at J, with 13 bases between the two ends. Germline V CDR1 and CDR2: SNHLY, FYNNEI. CDR3 size: 16 residues. CDR3 coding DNA: TGTGCCAGCAGTGATTCTAGGGGGGCGAGCAATCAGCCCCAGCATTTT. The encoded protein is CASSDSRGASNQPQHF.

The gene calls are TRBV11-2 and TRBJ2-5; 7 nucleotides line up with TRBD2. The CDR3 covers 14 residues. The V gene end was trimmed by 3 bases and the J gene end by 1 base; junction bases not matched to a gene: 2. Germline V CDR1 and CDR2: SGHAT, FQNNGV. The CDR3 coding sequence is TGTGCCAGCAGCTTGCTAGCGGTCCAAGAGACCCAGTACTTC. Protein sequence: CASSLLAVQETQYF. Supplemented by reference TRBV11-2 and TRBJ2-5, the full variable domain reads EAGVAQSPRYKIIEKRQSVAFWCNPISGHATLYWYQQILGQGPKLLIQFQNNGVVDDSQLPKDRFSAERLKGVDSTLKIQPAKLEDSAVYLCASSLLAVQETQYFGPGTRLLVL.

The J gene is TRBJ2-7, the V gene TRBV27, with 7 bases identical to TRBD1. Germline-derived CDR1 and CDR2 are MNHEY and SMNVEV (reference sequence). The V gene end was trimmed by 9 bases and the J gene end by 7 bases; junction bases not matched to a gene: 15. The CDR3 consists of 14 residues. The CDR3 nucleotides read TGTGCCAGTCGCCCCGGACAGGCTGCTGGAGAGCAGTACTTC. Its translation: CASRPGQAAGEQYF.

The genes are TRBV21-1 and TRBJ2-7; no DNA check was done on the table's D call, TRBD2. TRBV21-1 constitutes a pseudogene. The CDR3 length is 14 residues. CDR3 loop: CAVTVPGPLYEQYF. The CDR3 DNA sequence: TGTGCCGTAACGGTCCCAGGCCCTCTATACGAGCAGTACTTC.

The chain is built from TRBV18 and TRBJ1-2; possible D gene TRBD1, 6 bases. CDR1 is KGHSH and CDR2 is LQKENI in the germline V gene. The V end was cut by 3 bases, the J end by 2 bases, with 13 bases between. The CDR3 runs to 15 residues. This CDR3 is CASSPTTTGNYGYTF. The CDR3, as DNA: TGTGCCAGCTCACCGACTACGACAGGAAACTATGGCTACACCTTC.